This T cell receptor (beta chain) was found in a study of cytomegalovirus exposure and HLA in healthy donors (dated by TCRdb to 2016 to 2017). As for the study more broadly: In an earlier analysis of fewer than 750 of the donors, 250 to 300 Gb of sequence data and some 100 million unique TCR beta sequences from some 170 million T cells were reported. An early release covering roughly 580 HLA-typed donors comprised roughly 300 gigabases of sequencing data and roughly 86 million unique TCR sequences. Of the 300 to 500 genotyped donors, 81% were placed in the genetic ancestry cluster associated with self-reported Caucasian donors. The study aimed to test whether cataloging public T cell receptors could reveal signatures of past pathogen exposure. The T cell repertoires of some 700 subjects were profiled by immunosequencing and related to cytomegalovirus serostatus. Besides the first cohort of about 730 subjects, a separate validation cohort made up of 120 or so different subjects was used. To predict cytomegalovirus infection status, the study brought together high-throughput TCR immunosequencing, statistical association of individual TCRs with disease status, and machine learning. A later analysis re-analyzed previously published TCR beta repertoires from hundreds of donors and added high-resolution HLA genotyping to study TCR occurrence patterns. Rather than using new phenotypic data, the later analysis identified candidate immune exposures from TCR beta sequences and from how often those sequences occurred across donors. In an earlier analysis of a few hundred of the donors, high-throughput TCR beta sequencing was used to judge whether each TCR beta V gene segment behaved as functional or pseudogenic. Donor age, sex, ethnicity and CMV serostatus were compiled together with the repertoire data. In a later genetic analysis, genome-wide SNP genotypes for about 65% of the roughly 670 donors were used, and that subset was treated as a discovery cohort. Every discovery cohort repertoire had been produced on one sequencing platform. HLA typing included class I and class II loci at four-digit resolution. Typing coverage differed by locus: A, B, C, DRB1 and DQB1 were typed in about 620-630 donors, DQA1 in 522, DPA1 in roughly 590, and DPB1 in 450 to 490. Four to six DR-DQ haplotypes were handled as single units for association and clustering, since linkage in the cohort was strong. Among approximately 370 genotyped donors of the cohort, an average of around 250,000 unique TCR beta nucleotide sequences was sequenced per donor, of which about 18% were non-productive. What the work shows at the level of the full study, not this receptor alone: According to the authors, the approach could potentially be generalized to other disease states and immunological phenotypes. CMV serostatus was the only immune exposure information available for the cohort. In a later analysis, HLA-associated TCR beta chains were found to be more clonally expanded and to have lower generation probabilities than equally common non-associated chains. A later analysis found that TCR association rates varied across HLA loci, with DRB1 alleles showing the most associated TCRs and HLA-C alleles the fewest. Presence/absence analyses assumed roughly uniform sequencing depth across donors, an assumption that may not hold. In a later genetic analysis, fewer N-insertions in productive TCRs were reported among donors in an Asian-associated ancestry cluster than the approximately 630-donor mean. Most CMV-associated TCR beta chains appeared to be HLA-restricted in a later analysis, and the HLA associations seemed to be driven largely by CMV exposure. HLA typing was unavailable for some donors at each locus, so association tests used only the typed subset. Across donors, most TCR sequences were observed very rarely, whereas some public TCRs were present in many individuals. A group of highly shared sequence variants was considered likely to be a technical artifact of the sequencing pipeline. A further reported finding was that TCR beta sequences accurately predicted the HLA-A and HLA-B alleles for most subjects in the first cohort. This cohort had only TCR beta chains sequenced, and the lack of alpha or paired-chain data limited which features could be detected. Broadly in line with IMGT annotations, most TCR beta V segments showed up in productive rearrangements about 87% or about 30% of the time in an earlier analysis of approximately 640 of the donors. The earlier analysis of 587 of the donors excluded over 15 rarely observed V segments, including chromosome 9 orphons, because counts were too low. In both the original and validation cohorts, the classifier was reported to diagnose cytomegalovirus status with high specificity and sensitivity. A few of the identified cytomegalovirus-associated TCR beta chains were confirmed in vitro to be specific for cytomegalovirus antigens. At a false discovery rate of 0.05, a later analysis linked 16,000 or so TCR beta sequences to specific HLA alleles. Correlated functional status among segregating V segments might reflect linkage disequilibrium, but an unknown experimental factor could not be ruled out. Assigning TCR associations to individual alleles was difficult when HLA alleles, especially DR and DQ, strongly co-occurred. The study gave a list of 150 to 200 TCR beta chains associated with cytomegalovirus. Because the 87-base-pair reads could not distinguish some IMGT-functional V segments, including TRBV6-2 and TRBV6-3, those segments were excluded. In a later genetic analysis, a missense DCLRE1C variant was associated with V-gene and J-gene trimming of TCR beta chains, and the association was replicated in an independent cohort. According to a later analysis, parvovirus B19, influenza, CMV and Epstein-Barr virus appeared linked to several top co-occurrence clusters.

Trimming removed 4 bases from V and 0 bases from J, leaving 11 bases between the germline ends. CDR1 is given as SGHTS and CDR2 as YDEGEE, both from the germline V gene. Reading from cysteine to phenylalanine, the CDR3 counts 16 amino acids. Just CDR3 DNA is preserved here, 48 bases in frame from base 1. About this clone: Its binding antigen is unknown.

In total, roughly 670 healthy bone marrow donors made up the cohort. At the time of sampling, all cohort members were nominally healthy, though unrecorded immune exposures were likely present. The donor was CMV seropositive and was included in the group of some 290 seropositive cohort members. Every donor gave a peripheral blood sample, and the peripheral blood mononuclear cells from that sample were used for TCR beta sequencing. Genomic DNA was extracted from the blood cell samples with the Qiagen DNeasy Blood Extraction Kit. Library prep was done by the immunoSEQ multiplex PCR assay. A mixture of 60 forward primers for TCR Vbeta segments and 13 reverse primers for TCR Jbeta segments was used in the multiplex PCR. Amplification of the CDR3 region of rearranged TCR beta genes was performed with a multiplex PCR assay on genomic DNA. On the Illumina HiSeq System, the amplified TCR beta libraries were sequenced as 87-base-pair reads. In the authors' own workflow: In a later analysis, 77 million or so unique TCR beta chains were counted across the 650 to 750 repertoires, and roughly 10 million of these chains were shared by at least two donors. To remove PCR and sequencing errors, raw reads were error-corrected and collapsed into unique sequences using a nearest-neighbor algorithm that merged closely related sequences. Alignment of CDR3 sequences to IMGT reference sequences was used to assign V, D and J gene segments. For a sequence to be retained, a match of at least six nucleotides to both a V gene segment and a J gene segment was required. A rearrangement counted as productive if the CDR3 had no stop codons and remained in frame with V and J, and every other rearrangement counted as non-productive. CDR3 was defined according to IMGT convention as the region running from the second conserved V-encoded cysteine to the conserved J-encoded phenylalanine. The earlier analysis of about 560 of the donors excluded any sequence lacking an unambiguous match to a single V gene segment. In an earlier analysis of about 590 of the donors, a V segment was called functional when productive rearrangements were above 56.7%, and segregating when the standard deviation between donors exceeded 5%. A statistical classification framework was developed to diagnose cytomegalovirus status using the catalog of TCR beta chain sequences. V and J gene assignment, in a later analysis, came from comparing TCR nucleotide sequences with IMGT/GENE-DB human TR gene sequences. A later analysis assigned CDR3 sequences and most-parsimonious VDJ recombination scenarios with the TCRdist pipeline. A later analysis defined each TCR beta chain by its CDR3 amino acid sequence plus V-gene family, and excluded reads lacking a unique V-gene family. In a later analysis, 450 to 600 highly shared, low-generation-probability nucleotide sequences were removed to address suspected cross-contamination and a sequencing artifact. In a later analysis, a clonal expansion index for each public chain was calculated from normalized within-repertoire ranks of inferred template counts. Generation probabilities in a later analysis came from a VDJ recombination model fitted to out-of-frame rearrangements, and those results were checked against IGoR. In a later analysis, TCR-TCR, TCR-HLA and TCR-CMV co-occurrence was scored with hypergeometric tests, and a repertoire-size bias correction was applied to TCR pairs. A later analysis estimated false discovery rates by permuting HLA or CMV assignments 20 times. In a later analysis, co-occurring TCRs were grouped using DBSCAN, with TCRdist sequence similarity added in when clustering inside HLA-allele-positive subsets. Co-occurrence clustering excluded repertoires with fewer than 30,000 or more than 120,000 public chains, plus five with anomalous nucleotide sharing. Not all clones reach the TCRdb copy of this immuneACCESS table, which keeps in-frame sequences only. Checked studies attribute under half of the gap to unresolved V genes and leave the rest unexplained. Clone size and the V and J calls come from that table; the DNA yielded D and trimming. The table of this sample itemizes around 60,000 clones. The leading ten clones occupy 5.3% of the sample.

Here the chain combines TRBV5-8 and TRBJ2-6; a tentative D match to TRBD1 spans 6 bases. The sample consisted of PBMCs. The clonotype originates from a man aged 30 to 39 in good health and CMV-seropositive. The encoded CDR3 is CASSMPRGSGANVLTF. The bases are TGTGCCAGCAGCATGCCCAGGGGCTCTGGGGCCAACGTCCTGACTTTC.